These T cell receptor beta chains were read from a single sample in a study of identical twins. Using its own MiXCR run on the 5' RACE reads, TCRdb lists one record per CDR3 protein. The data hold just under 650,000 distinct CDR3 sequences, with just over 7% observed a single time. The same sample was also studied in work on yellow fever vaccine responses in identical twins.

Source material: PBMCs. These receptors were obtained from a young woman in good health. Each CDR3 is given without its conserved first and last residue. Size tells how often a clone was seen (once, few, many) or the class of an expanded clone, and some rows leave it out.

>TRBJ2-1|18|TRBV11-2|many
ASSLVHLAPNSVRYNEQF
>TRBJ2-4|14|TRBV6-2/TRBV6-3|many
ASSYKTGVGGVIQY
>TRBJ1-1|14|TRBV20-1|few
SARSHGPNMNTEAF
>TRBJ2-7|11|TRBV3-1|.
ASSQNLAGGTC
>TRBJ2-1|10|TRBV20-1|few
SAEGLDNEQF
>TRBJ2-7|12|TRBV27|many
ASSFKGHYYEQY
>TRBJ2-7|12|TRBV28|.
ASSLLGRAYEQY
>TRBJ1-1|14|TRBV7-2|few
ASSPHLGGMNTEAF
>TRBJ2-4|18|TRBV12-3/TRBV12-4|few
ASSRAGGRLAGGGLNIQY
>TRBJ1-2|12|TRBV20-1|few
SARDETGGDGYT
>TRBJ2-7|10|TRBV27|few
ASSPVASEQY
>TRBJ2-1|12|TRBV12-3/TRBV12-4|few
ASSFIRDYNEQF
>TRBJ2-1|14|TRBV24-1|few
ATGLAGEAGYNEQF
>TRBJ2-5|13|TRBV12-3/TRBV12-4|few
ASSPRGLYQETQY
>TRBJ2-3|15|TRBV7-9|.
ASTTPGGQQSTDTQY
>TRBJ2-3|13|TRBV9|.
ASSVVAAGTDTQY
>TRBJ2-2|19|TRBV29-1|few
SVIIYPSRLAGPGNTGELF
>TRBJ1-1|13|TRBV4-1|few
ASSPQGLSNTEAF
>TRBJ2-3|13|TRBV25-1|few
ASSAPGVGTDTQY
>TRBJ2-2|14|TRBV5-1|many
ASSSGQGNFAGELF
>TRBJ1-1|16|TRBV7-3|.
ASSLSPAAEGAWSEAF
>TRBJ2-3|11|TRBV7-2|.
ASSLTNTDTQY
>TRBJ2-1|8|TRBV7-9|many
ASSTNEQF
>TRBJ2-2|12|TRBV12-3/TRBV12-4|.
ASSPQRVTGELF
>TRBJ2-5|10|TRBV7-2|few
ASSPQLGTQY
>TRBJ1-4|13|TRBV4-1|few
ASSQDDRGFEKLF
>TRBJ2-7|10|TRBV27|.
ASSRPGGEQY
>TRBJ2-2|11|TRBV7-2|many
ASSLADSRELF
>TRBJ2-2|14|TRBV15|.
ATSSSRGRNTGELF
>TRBJ2-2|13|TRBV6-5|few
ASSYPTGEAGELF
>TRBJ2-2|15|TRBV20-1|few
SARSPRPGQPTGELF
>TRBJ1-5|12|TRBV2|.
ASSEARGGGPQH
>TRBJ2-2|14|TRBV20-1|.
SARGTSGTSTGELF
>TRBJ2-1|14|TRBV7-9|.
ASSPSGGADYNEQF
>TRBJ2-2|12|TRBV3-1|.
ASSHRQGSGELF
>TRBJ1-5|15|TRBV5-4|few
ASSCTGTVYSNQPQH
>TRBJ2-5|14|TRBV12-3/TRBV12-4|few
ASSLALRIPQETQY
>TRBJ2-7|10|TRBV6-2/TRBV6-3|few
ASSYSRDEQY
>TRBJ2-5|17|TRBV18|.
ASSPIRSEGRGRQETQY
>TRBJ2-1|15|TRBV6-2/TRBV6-3|many
ASSHLSGRGSYNEQF
>TRBJ1-1|14|TRBV27|many
ASSLLQGRRDTEAF
>TRBJ2-1|14|TRBV28|few
ASSSPGQGTYNEQF
>TRBJ2-7|14|TRBV27|.
ASSPGGSTVSREQY